The subject of this entry is one TCR beta chain. TCRB CDR3 was amplified from 2 ug genomic DNA or less. Sequenced by immunoSEQ multiplex PCR; TCRdb stores in-frame clones only, minus some. The sample gives about 65,000 clones, approximately 86% of which show up once; 11% is in the top ten. The V gene lost 3 bases and the J gene lost 4 bases, with 9 bases spanning the gap. The germline gives CDR1 SGHVS, CDR2 FQNEAQ. The CDR3 length is 13 residues. The data were taken from a study of glioma-infiltrating T cells after dendritic cell vaccination. Study as a whole: Treatment, given 2003 to 2012, was autologous tumor lysate-pulsed dendritic cell vaccination. The vaccine used monocyte-derived dendritic cells pulsed overnight with autologous tumor lysate.

The sample's time point: after dendritic cell vaccination, including at tumor progression/relapse. Only patients with spare fresh-frozen tumor and over two years of follow-up were included. The chain has TRBV7-8 and TRBJ1-1, with a tentative D call TRBD1 (5 bases). Here the sequenced sample was blood, taken after dendritic cell vaccination. This clonotype was obtained from a human donor with glioblastoma. As DNA, the CDR3 is TGTGCCAGCAGCTTCGACAGATTCACTGAAGCTTTCTTT. Its protein is CASSFDRFTEAFF.